This T cell receptor (beta chain) stems from a study of blood T cell repertoires in COVID-19. Across the study: COVID-19 samples, acute and convalescent, were from the United States, Italy and Spain.

The repertoire was sequenced with immunoSEQ multiplex PCR; TCRdb's copy has only in-frame clones and lacks some. Of more than 350,000 clones in the sample, approximately 88% are singletons; the top ten hold around 2.8%. The sample was peripheral blood. This receptor was obtained from a woman aged 25 to 39 with COVID-19, enrolled during active disease.

Written as DNA, the CDR3 is TGTGCCACCAGTGACCCGCGACAGGGCATTAATGAAAAACTGTTTTTT. This encodes CATSDPRQGINEKLFF. The rearrangement uses TRBV24-1 and TRBJ1-4; 7 bases agree with TRBD1. There are 16 residues in the CDR3. Germline values: CDR1 KGHDR, CDR2 SFDVKD. V was pared by 4 bases and J by 4 bases, with 8 bases of the junction left unmatched.